This T cell receptor (beta chain) was recorded in a study of blood T cell repertoires in COVID-19. Study overall: COVID-19 samples, acute and convalescent, were from the United States, Italy and Spain. T cells, B-cell-depleted T cells, or PBMCs provided the cDNA or gDNA that served as material.

In the original workflow: Amplifying reference gene primers gave estimates of nucleated cell counts. Profiling relied on immunoSEQ multiplex PCR, and the TCRdb table lists in-frame clones only, not all of them. The DNA was the basis for D and trimming; V, J and clone size are from that table. The sample consists of some 210,000 clones, approximately 82% of them appearing once. The CDR3 loop spans 14 amino acids. CDR1 is SGHTA and CDR2 is FQGTGA in the germline V gene. After removal of 1 base from V and 7 bases from J, the junction contained 6 bases not matched to a gene. The source is a middle-aged woman with acute or convalescent COVID-19. The chain uses TRBV7-3 and TRBJ1-2; 7 positions match TRBD1. The sequenced sample was peripheral blood. CDR3: CASSLKGGGIGYTF. CDR3 in DNA: TGTGCCAGCAGCTTAAAAGGAGGGGGCATTGGCTACACCTTC. Based on the CDR3 plus reference TRBV7-3 and TRBJ1-2, the full variable domain is GAGVSQTPSNKVTEKGKYVELRCDPISGHTALYWYRQSLGQGPEFLIYFQGTGAADDSGLPNDRFFAVRPEGSVSTLKIQRTERGDSAVYLCASSLKGGGIGYTFGSGTRLTVV.